The 29 T cell receptor beta chains in this list originate from one sample, sequenced in a study of PD-L1 blockade in urothelial cancer. Time point defined: peripheral blood 6 weeks after treatment start. Here immunoSEQ multiplex PCR was the method, and the copy in TCRdb shows in-frame clones only, minus some. The sample has 30,000 to 45,000 clones, roughly 80% seen once. Here the sequenced sample was PBMCs, taken around atezolizumab (anti-PD-L1) treatment. The receptor source for this set is a man between 35 and 55 years old with urothelial cancer.

This chain connects TRBV27 to TRBJ2-5, with unresolved D. This CDR3 is built from 15 residues. Trimming left V 1 base short and J 4 bases short, with 13 bases between. Looked up from germline, CDR1 is MNHEY and CDR2 is SMNVEV (reference sequence). The CDR3 DNA reads as TGTGCCAGCAGTTTATTCCTCACCCCGGGAGAGACCCAGTACTTC. Translation: CASSLFLTPGETQYF.

The rearrangement links TRBV19 to TRBJ2-3; D gene ambiguous. Germline lookup yields CDR1 LNHDA and CDR2 SQIVND (reference sequence). The germline V and J ends were trimmed by 0 bases and 3 bases, with 7 bases remaining between them. This CDR3 spans 14 amino acids. The CDR3 region is CASSIEARTDTQYF. The CDR3 DNA sequence: TGTGCCAGTAGTATAGAGGCGCGGACAGATACGCAGTATTTT.

This chain joins TRBV27 and TRBJ1-1, with D possibly matching TRBD1 (5 bases). Germline values: CDR1 MNHEY, CDR2 SMNVEV (reference sequence). The CDR3 is made up of 13 amino acids. Trimming took 6 bases from V and 5 from J, leaving 13 bases between them. CDR3 sequence (DNA): TGTGCCAGCAGAAAGACAGAATTGACTGAAGCTTTCTTT. It encodes CASRKTELTEAFF.

The chain carries TRBV4-3 and TRBJ2-7, with a tentative D call TRBD1 (6 bases). CDR3 length: 15 residues. CDR1 is LGHNA, CDR2 YSLEER, per germline. V was cut by 4 bases and J by 0 bases, with 13 bases left in between. CDR3 nucleotides: TGCGCCAGCAGCCGCTTGACAGGAAACTCCTACGAGCAGTACTTC. Amino acid sequence: CASSRLTGNSYEQYF.

The J gene is TRBJ2-5, the V gene TRBV7-3, with D perhaps TRBD1 (5 bases). Germline CDR1 and CDR2: SGHTA and FQGTGA. The CDR3 sequence is 17 residues long. The V gene lost 5 bases and the J gene lost 2 bases, with 21 bases spanning the gap. The CDR3 DNA sequence: TGTGCCAGCAGCCAATCTAACGCCAGGGCTACTCAAGAGACCCAGTACTTC. This translates into CASSQSNARATQETQYF. The full variable domain, with the rest looked up from reference TRBV7-3 and TRBJ2-5, is GAGVSQTPSNKVTEKGKYVELRCDPISGHTALYWYRQSLGQGPEFLIYFQGTGAADDSGLPNDRFFAVRPEGSVSTLKIQRTERGDSAVYLCASSQSNARATQETQYFGPGTRLLVL.

This chain uses TRBV18 with TRBJ2-3; D gene unclear. The V end was cut by 3 bases, the J end by 3 bases, with 10 bases between. This CDR3 has 14 residues. Germline V gene sequence: CDR1 KGHSH, CDR2 LQKENI. The DNA for the CDR3 is TGTGCCAGCTCACCGCCCAGGCAGACAGATACGCAGTATTTT. This encodes CASSPPRQTDTQYF.

The gene calls are TRBV7-8 and TRBJ2-3; D may be TRBD2 (5 bases). CDR3 length: 15 residues. V was cut by 6 bases and J by 4 bases, with 17 bases left in between. Germline V gene sequence: CDR1 SGHVS, CDR2 FQNEAQ. The CDR3 region is CASSIRRIEADTQYF. The CDR3 DNA follows: TGTGCCAGCAGTATAAGGAGGATAGAGGCAGATACGCAGTATTTT. The variable domain in full, completed from reference TRBV7-8 and TRBJ2-3, reads GAGVSQSPRYKVAKRGQDVALRCDPISGHVSLFWYQQALGQGPEFLTYFQNEAQLDKSGLPSDRFFAERPEGSVSTLKIQRTQQEDSAVYLCASSIRRIEADTQYFGPGTRLTVL.

The chain is built from TRBV7-2 and TRBJ2-2; maybe TRBD2 (6 bases). Trimming stripped 5 bases from V and 1 base from J, with 11 bases between. The CDR3 has 15 amino acids. Germline lookup yields CDR1 SGHTA and CDR2 FQGNSA. In nucleotides, the CDR3 is TGTGCCAGCAGCGGACTAAATCAGAACACCGGGGAGCTGTTTTTT. Residues: CASSGLNQNTGELFF.

This clone was detected only once. The chain employs TRBV10-3 and TRBJ2-1; TRBD2 aligns across 10 bases. The CDR3 extends over 16 amino acids. The germline V gene encodes CDR1 ENHRY and CDR2 SYGVKD. With 0 bases clipped from V and 8 bases from J, the junction kept 7 bases outside the gene matches. In DNA, the CDR3 is TGTGCCATCAGTGAGTCTGGGGGACTAGCGCAGGATGAGCAGTTCTTC. Its protein product is CAISESGGLAQDEQFF.

This chain joins TRBV28 and TRBJ2-7; TRBD1 matches 7 bases. V was clipped by 7 bases and J by 3 bases; unmatched bases: 9. The CDR3 spans 14 residues. Looked up from germline, CDR1 is MDHEN and CDR2 is SYDVKM. For the CDR3, the DNA is TGTGCCAGCAACAAAAGGGGGCGCCTCTACGAGCAGTACTTC. Protein: CASNKRGRLYEQYF. The full variable domain, rest sourced from reference TRBV28 and TRBJ2-7, is DVKVTQSSRYLVKRTGEKVFLECVQDMDHENMFWYRQDPGLGLRLIYFSYDVKMKEKGDIPEGYSVSREKKERFSLILESASTNQTSMYLCASNKRGRLYEQYFGPGTRLTVT.

This rearrangement joins TRBV25-1 to TRBJ2-3; D is unresolved. CDR3 length: 12 residues. V lost 5 bases and J 0 bases, leaving 3 bases between the germline ends. The germline gives CDR1 MGHDK, CDR2 SYGVNS. DNA of the CDR3: TGTGCCAGCAGTCAAAGCACAGATACGCAGTATTTT. It codes for CASSQSTDTQYF.

The CDR3 loop is CASSLSPGQGEDTQYF. As DNA, the CDR3 is TGCGCCAGCAGCCTCTCCCCGGGACAGGGAGAAGATACGCAGTATTTT. The rearrangement links TRBV5-1 to TRBJ2-3; 9 positions match TRBD1. Per germline, CDR1 SGHRS and CDR2 YFSETQ. The CDR3 length is 16 residues. The V and J ends lost 4 bases and 5 bases, in that order; junction bases with no gene match: 11. Complete variable domain (other parts from reference TRBV5-1 and TRBJ2-3): KAGVTQTPRYLIKTRGQQVTLSCSPISGHRSVSWYQQTPGQGLQFLFEYFSETQRNKGNFPGRFSGRQFSNSRSEMNVSTLELGDSALYLCASSLSPGQGEDTQYFGPGTRLTVL.

The chain combines TRBV19 with TRBJ2-3, with D perhaps TRBD2 (5 bases). CDR1 LNHDA and CDR2 SQIVND come from the germline V gene (reference sequence). Trimming pared 5 bases from V and 4 bases from J, leaving 10 bases between. The CDR3 length is 13 residues. The CDR3 is CASSSAGADTQYF. The CDR3 DNA follows: TGTGCCAGTAGTTCGGCCGGGGCAGATACGCAGTATTTT.

The chain links TRBV6-5 to TRBJ1-1, with D possibly TRBD1 on 5 matching bases. The germline CDR1 and CDR2 sequences are MNHEY and SVGAGI. V was shortened by 10 bases and J by 2 bases, with 11 bases between the two germline ends. This CDR3 has 12 amino acids. The CDR3 spells CATRDSNTEAFF. Here the CDR3 DNA reads TGTGCCACCCGGGACTCTAACACTGAAGCTTTCTTT.

This clone was recorded only once. The chain combines TRBV6-6 with TRBJ1-1; D is uncertain. Trimming took 0 bases from V and 1 from J, leaving 6 bases between them. CDR1 is MNHNY and CDR2 is SVGAGI in the germline V gene (reference sequence). The CDR3 consists of 14 residues. Written as DNA, the CDR3 is TGTGCCAGCAGTTACTCGAGAGGGAACACTGAAGCTTTCTTT. Protein: CASSYSRGNTEAFF.

The chain uses TRBV28 and TRBJ2-5, with a tentative D call TRBD1 (6 bases). Germline assignment: CDR1 MDHEN and CDR2 SYDVKM. Trimming removed 3 bases at V and 3 bases at J, with 14 bases between. This CDR3 has 15 residues. The CDR3 DNA reads as TGTGCCAGCAGTTTGCGGCAACCAGGGGAAGAGACCCAGTACTTC. Amino acid sequence: CASSLRQPGEETQYF.

This clone came up a few times. The V gene is TRBV5-1, the J gene TRBJ2-2; D perhaps matches TRBD1 (6 bases). Germline-derived CDR1 and CDR2 are SGHRS and YFSETQ. V lost 0 bases to trimming and J lost 2 bases, with 11 bases between them. This CDR3 is 16 amino acids long. The chain's CDR3 is CASSLGDRSNTGELFF. The CDR3 DNA reads TGCGCCAGCAGCTTGGGAGACAGGTCTAACACCGGGGAGCTGTTTTTT. Full variable domain (rest looked up from reference TRBV5-1 and TRBJ2-2): KAGVTQTPRYLIKTRGQQVTLSCSPISGHRSVSWYQQTPGQGLQFLFEYFSETQRNKGNFPGRFSGRQFSNSRSEMNVSTLELGDSALYLCASSLGDRSNTGELFFGEGSRLTVL.

The chain joins TRBV15 to TRBJ2-3; D gene unclear. Trimming removed 3 bases from V and 2 bases from J, with 3 bases in between. The CDR3 spans 12 residues. Per the germline V gene, CDR1 is LNHNV and CDR2 is YYDKDF (reference sequence). The CDR3 DNA reads as TGTGCCACCAGCAGTCACACAGATACGCAGTATTTT. The encoded protein is CATSSHTDTQYF.

This chain links TRBV10-3 with TRBJ2-5; 10 bases align to TRBD2. Looked up from germline, CDR1 is ENHRY and CDR2 is SYGVKD. The V and J ends lost 5 bases and 3 bases, in that order; junction bases with no gene match: 24. The CDR3 has 21 residues. The CDR3 coding sequence is TGTGCCATCAGTCGTTCCAGACCCAGTCACCCCGGACTAGCGGAGGAAGAGACCCAGTACTTC. Its protein product is CAISRSRPSHPGLAEEETQYF.

This clone was seen just once. The chain is built from TRBV6-1 and TRBJ1-1, with D perhaps matching TRBD1 (6 bases). CDR3 length equals 14 residues. V was pared by 4 bases and J by 4 bases, with 13 bases between. Germline CDR1 and CDR2: MNHNS and SASEGT. CDR3 bases: TGTGCCAGCAGTGTCCGACAGGTGACCACTGAAGCTTTCTTT. Protein product: CASSVRQVTTEAFF.

In DNA, the CDR3 is TGTGCCAGCAGGTTAGGACGGGAGTCGTACTTC. Translated: CASRLGRESYF. This chain uses TRBV28 with TRBJ2-7, with a possible D match to TRBD2 (6 bases). The CDR3 is 11 amino acids. Per germline, CDR1 MDHEN and CDR2 SYDVKM. Between the trimmed V and J ends, which lost 6 bases and 12 bases, there was a span of 15 bases.

In DNA form, the CDR3 reads TGCAGACCTAGCGGGGACTACGTCCGACCTATTTACAATGAGCAGTTCTTC. Translating it yields CRPSGDYVRPIYNEQFF. J is TRBJ2-1 and V is TRBV29-1; TRBD2 aligns across 9 bases. CDR1 and CDR2 (germline): SQVTM, ANQGSEA. This CDR3 contains 17 residues.

The chain couples TRBV4-1 to TRBJ1-2, with no clear D. Germline CDR1 MGHRA, CDR2 YSYEKL. V was trimmed by 0 bases and J by 7 bases, leaving 6 bases between them. CDR3 length: 12 amino acids. CDR3 DNA sequence: TGCGCCAGCAGCCAAGATTACACTGGCTACACCTTC. Its translation: CASSQDYTGYTF.

The chain's CDR3 is CAWKLRNSGNTIYF. The CDR3 bases are TGTGCCTGGAAACTACGGAACTCTGGAAACACCATATATTTT. The V and J genes are TRBV30 and TRBJ1-3, with unresolved D. The CDR3 sequence is 14 residues long. V dropped 4 bases and J dropped 0 bases, with 10 bases sitting between them. Germline V gives CDR1 GTSNPN, CDR2 SVGIG (reference sequence).

The CDR3 reads CASSQTGAEQYF. The CDR3 bases are TGTGCCAGCTCCCAGACAGGTGCCGAGCAGTACTTC. The rearrangement uses TRBV18 and TRBJ2-7, with TRBD1 as a possible D gene (6 bases). V lost 6 bases to trimming and J lost 6 bases, with 12 bases between them. Germline assignment: CDR1 KGHSH and CDR2 LQKENI. There are 12 residues in the CDR3.

This sequence joins TRBV7-9 and TRBJ2-2; a weak D match, TRBD1 (5 bases). The length of the CDR3 is 15 residues. V lost 0 bases and J lost 7, with 12 bases in between. Looked up from germline, CDR1 is SEHNR and CDR2 is FQNEAQ (reference sequence). The CDR3: CASSLAQDMDGELFF. The CDR3 bases are TGTGCCAGCAGCTTAGCCCAGGACATGGACGGGGAGCTGTTTTTT.

By share of the sample, this clone is medium-sized. This chain links TRBV28 with TRBJ2-1, with D possibly being TRBD2 (5 bases). The V gene's germline CDR1 is MDHEN and CDR2 SYDVKM. The V end lost 1 base, the J end lost 4 bases, and 11 bases lay between the germline ends. CDR3 length: 15 residues. DNA for the CDR3: TGTGCCAGCAGTTTATTCGGACTGGAATACAATGAGCAGTTCTTC. This codes for CASSLFGLEYNEQFF.

This chain links TRBV21-1 with TRBJ2-1; the table's D call of TRBD2 was not tested on the DNA. TRBV21-1 represents a pseudogene. The length of the CDR3 is 20 residues. The CDR3 DNA follows: TGTGCCAGCAGCAATTGTGGAGATCCGCACCTCTCTAGCTCCTACAATGAGCAGTTCTTC. Its translation: CASSNCGDPHLSSSYNEQFF.

The gene calls are TRBV19 and TRBJ1-4; 8 nucleotides match TRBD1. The CDR3 is 16 residues long. V shed 1 base and J 7 bases; nucleotides not matched to a gene: 8. CDR1 LNHDA and CDR2 SQIVND come from the germline V gene (reference sequence). The CDR3 bases are TGTGCCAGTAGTATAGGAGGGACAGGCGGGCGTGAAAAACTGTTTTTT. It encodes CASSIGGTGGREKLFF.